This is a list of T cell receptor beta chains from one sample in a study of molecular identifiers for immune sequencing clone quantification. TCRdb re-called the PCR reads through MiXCR, storing one row per CDR3 protein. Of 70,000 to 90,000 distinct CDR3 sequences in the sample, 20% to 25% were seen once. Specimen: naive CD8+ T cells from blood, with Jurkat cell RNA spiked in. All receptors derive from a human donor in good health. Some libraries in this study had Jurkat cell RNA spiked in. The CDR3 runs from the conserved cysteine through the conserved F or W. The D gene is left open where the match is weak. Rows give clone size only sometimes, using once, few, many, or a class for an expanded clone.

many TRBJ2-7 TRBV4-1 TRBD2 CASSQGLAANEQYF TGCGCCAGCAGCCAAGGACTAGCGGCGAACGAGCAGTACTTC
many TRBJ2-7 TRBV6-1 . CASSEKSGWFYEQYF TGTGCCAGCAGTGAAAAGTCAGGGTGGTTCTACGAGCAGTACTTC
many TRBJ1-1 TRBV7-2 . CASSSHTEAFF TGTGCCAGCTCCTCCCACACTGAAGCTTTCTTT
many TRBJ2-7 TRBV9 TRBD2 CASSQDPGLAFEQYF TGTGCCAGCAGCCAAGACCCGGGACTAGCTTTCGAGCAGTACTTC
many TRBJ1-1 TRBV19 . CATSATRNTEAFF TGTGCCACGTCGGCAACTCGCAACACTGAAGCTTTCTTT
many TRBJ1-5 TRBV7-9 . CASSSAGAPDQPQHF TGTGCCAGCAGCTCGGCGGGGGCCCCCGATCAGCCCCAGCATTTT
many TRBJ2-3 TRBV7-9 TRBD2 CASSLTLAGAGDTQYF TGTGCCAGCAGCTTAACGCTAGCGGGAGCGGGAGATACGCAGTATTTT
few TRBJ1-1 TRBV4-1 . CASSQAGGGGTEAFF TGCGCCAGCAGCCAAGCGGGTGGAGGGGGCACTGAAGCTTTCTTT
few TRBJ2-1 TRBV7-9 . CASSLVFTGGAEQFF TGTGCCAGCAGCTTAGTATTTACAGGGGGGGCTGAGCAGTTCTTC
few TRBJ1-5 TRBV25-1 . CASSDGEYSNQPQHF TGTGCCAGCAGTGATGGGGAATATAGCAATCAGCCCCAGCATTTT
. TRBJ1-6 TRBV9 . CASSVGDTPLHF TGTGCCAGCAGCGTAGGGGACACACCCCTCCACTTT
. TRBJ2-1 TRBV27 . CASSLRTKYNEQFF TGTGCCAGCAGTCTCCGGACAAAGTACAATGAGCAGTTCTTC
. TRBJ2-7 TRBV3-1 . CASSQDLPWRGHPYEQYF TGTGCCAGCAGCCAAGATCTCCCCTGGCGGGGGCATCCCTACGAGCAGTACTTC
many TRBJ1-4 TRBV19 TRBD1 CASSWGQGPEKLFF TGTGCCAGTAGTTGGGGACAGGGTCCCGAAAAACTGTTTTTT
many TRBJ2-3 TRBV11-2 . CASSLITDTQYF TGTGCCAGCAGCTTAATCACAGATACGCAGTATTTT
many TRBJ2-1 TRBV20-1 . CSARGGVISEQFF TGCAGTGCTAGGGGCGGGGTAATAAGTGAGCAGTTCTTC
. TRBJ1-6 TRBV5-1 TRBD1 CASSAQEGAHSYNSPLHF TGCGCCAGCAGTGCCCAGGAGGGGGCCCACTCCTATAATTCACCCCTCCACTTT
many TRBJ2-7 TRBV15 . CATSRAQGDEQYF TGTGCCACCAGCAGAGCACAGGGTGACGAGCAGTACTTC
. TRBJ1-6 TRBV27 . CAGSLQGPYNSPLHF TGTGCCGGCAGTTTACAGGGACCCTATAATTCACCTCTCCACTTT
few TRBJ2-1 TRBV27 . CASSLTSSAYNEQFF TGTGCCAGCAGTTTGACAAGTAGCGCCTACAATGAGCAGTTCTTC
. TRBJ1-1 TRBV30 . CAWSVIYGGTEAFF TGTGCCTGGAGTGTAATTTACGGGGGCACTGAAGCTTTCTTT
few TRBJ1-1 TRBV2 . CASKGLNTEAFF TGTGCCAGCAAAGGACTGAACACTGAAGCTTTCTTT
. TRBJ2-2 TRBV12-3/TRBV12-4 TRBD2 CASSLGTSGPGELFF TGTGCCAGCAGTCTTGGGACTAGCGGTCCCGGGGAGCTGTTTTTT
. TRBJ2-2 TRBV3-1 . CVSSQVLWGDYTGELFF TGTGTCAGCAGCCAGGTCTTGTGGGGGGACTACACCGGGGAGCTGTTTTTT
many TRBJ1-1 TRBV30 . CAWEDVLNTEAFF TGTGCCTGGGAGGACGTACTGAACACTGAAGCTTTCTTT
. TRBJ2-7 TRBV6-5 . CASRPTVLTGLSYEQYF TGTGCCAGCAGGCCCACCGTGTTGACAGGTTTATCCTACGAGCAGTACTTC
many TRBJ2-3 TRBV7-9 . CASSLLGYSTDTQYF TGTGCCAGCAGCTTACTGGGATATAGCACAGATACGCAGTATTTT
. TRBJ2-1 TRBV27 TRBD2 CASSLREDGNEQFF TGTGCCAGCAGTTTGCGGGAGGATGGCAATGAGCAGTTCTTC
. TRBJ2-2 TRBV4-3 . CASSQEGFITGELFF TGCGCCAGCAGCCAAGAGGGGTTTATTACCGGGGAGCTGTTTTTT
. TRBJ2-5 TRBV11-2 . CASSLDLLQYQETQYF TGTGCCAGCAGCTTAGATCTATTACAGTATCAAGAGACCCAGTACTTC
few TRBJ1-1 TRBV5-6 . CASFAEGEAFF TGTGCCAGCTTCGCGGAGGGTGAAGCTTTCTTT
. TRBJ2-7 TRBV19 TRBD1 CASSPGTGAVYEQYF TGTGCCAGTAGTCCTGGGACAGGGGCCGTCTACGAGCAGTACTTC
. TRBJ2-1 TRBV27 TRBD2 CASTPGPGGTNEQFF TGTGCCAGCACTCCCGGCCCGGGAGGAACTAATGAGCAGTTCTTC
. TRBJ2-3 TRBV11-2 TRBD2 CASSSGRGWRGGNGDTQYF TGTGCCAGCAGCTCCGGCAGGGGGTGGCGGGGGGGGAATGGAGATACGCAGTATTTT
many TRBJ2-5 TRBV28 TRBD1 CASSQDRGPGKTQYF TGTGCCAGCAGTCAGGACAGGGGGCCTGGAAAGACCCAGTACTTC
. TRBJ2-2 TRBV4-1 TRBD2 CASSPQSGGDTGELFF TGCGCCAGCAGCCCACAGAGCGGGGGCGACACCGGGGAGCTGTTTTTT
few TRBJ1-4 TRBV13 TRBD1 CASSRQGPNEKLFF TGTGCCAGCAGCCGACAGGGGCCTAATGAAAAACTGTTTTTT
many TRBJ2-3 TRBV29-1 TRBD2 CSVETYSGGRVDTQYF TGCAGCGTTGAAACTTATTCCGGCGGGAGAGTTGATACGCAGTATTTT
many TRBJ1-1 TRBV7-9 . CASSLVAGSTEAFF TGTGCCAGCAGCTTAGTGGCGGGAAGCACTGAAGCTTTCTTT
many TRBJ1-1 TRBV7-8 . CASSRAGSTEAFF TGTGCCAGCAGCAGGGCCGGAAGCACTGAAGCTTTCTTT
few TRBJ1-3 TRBV28 . CASSFDRNSGNTIYF TGTGCCAGCAGTTTCGACAGGAACTCTGGAAACACCATATATTTT